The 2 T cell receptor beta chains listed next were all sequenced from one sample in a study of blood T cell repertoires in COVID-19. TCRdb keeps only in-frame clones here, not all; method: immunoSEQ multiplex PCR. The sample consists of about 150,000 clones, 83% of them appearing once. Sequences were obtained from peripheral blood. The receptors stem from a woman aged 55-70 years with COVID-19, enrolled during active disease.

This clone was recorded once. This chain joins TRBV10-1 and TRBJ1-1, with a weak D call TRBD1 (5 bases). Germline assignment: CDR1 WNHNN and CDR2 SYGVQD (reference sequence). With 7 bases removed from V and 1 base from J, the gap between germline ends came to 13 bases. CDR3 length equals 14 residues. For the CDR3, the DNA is TGCGCCAGCAAGGCGGGACCCTCGAACACTGAAGCTTTCTTT. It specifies CASKAGPSNTEAFF.

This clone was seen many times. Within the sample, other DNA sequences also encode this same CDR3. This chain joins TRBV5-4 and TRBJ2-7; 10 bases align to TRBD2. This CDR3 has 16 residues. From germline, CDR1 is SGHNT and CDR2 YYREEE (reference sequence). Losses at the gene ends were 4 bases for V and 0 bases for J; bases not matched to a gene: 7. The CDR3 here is CASSRRAGGSSYEQYF. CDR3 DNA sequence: TGTGCCAGCAGCCGGAGAGCGGGAGGGAGCTCCTACGAGCAGTACTTC.